The 28 T cell receptor beta chains listed next were all sequenced from one sample in a study of blood T cell repertoires in COVID-19. The method was immunoSEQ multiplex PCR; TCRdb's version includes in-frame clones alone and lacks a portion of them. The sample lists 200,000 to 250,000 clones; 84% were seen once. Specimen: peripheral blood. The source of these receptors is a woman at least 80 years old with active or convalescent COVID-19.

The gene calls are TRBV9 and TRBJ2-2; D is ambiguous. The V gene lost 3 bases and the J gene lost 5 bases, with 2 bases spanning the gap. Germline V gives CDR1 SGDLS, CDR2 YYNGEE. The CDR3 is 11 amino acids. The CDR3 DNA reads as TGTGCCAGCAGCGCGACCGGGGAGCTGTTTTTT. Translated, it gives CASSATGELFF.

The chain combines TRBV6-1 with TRBJ2-1; perhaps TRBD2 as D (5 bases). Germline CDR1 and CDR2: MNHNS and SASEGT. The CDR3 length is 13 residues. Trimming removed 2 bases from V and 4 bases from J, with 6 bases in between. The CDR3 protein is CASSETRYNEQFF. Written as DNA, the CDR3 is TGTGCCAGCAGTGAAACTAGGTACAATGAGCAGTTCTTC.

This chain links TRBV19 with TRBJ1-2; D remains unclear. Germline V lookup: CDR1 LNHDA, CDR2 SQIVND (reference sequence). This CDR3 is 13 amino acids long. Trimming cost V 7 bases and J 8 bases, with 17 bases left between them. Here the CDR3 reads CASIPGGLGGYTF. The CDR3, as DNA: TGTGCCAGTATTCCCGGAGGCCTTGGGGGCTACACCTTC. Using reference TRBV19 and TRBJ1-2 for the parts outside the CDR3, the full variable domain is DGGITQSPKYLFRKEGQNVTLSCEQNLNHDAMYWYRQDPGQGLRLIYYSQIVNDFQKGDIAEGYSVSREKKESFPLTVTSAQKNPTAFYLCASIPGGLGGYTFGSGTRLTVV.

The chain joins TRBV7-9 to TRBJ2-7; TRBD1 is a possible D gene (5 bases). The CDR3 spans 12 residues. Germline loops: CDR1 SEHNR, CDR2 FQNEAQ (reference sequence). Trimming took off 5 bases at V and 3 bases at J, with 8 bases between the two ends. In nucleotides, the CDR3 is TGTGCCAGCAGCAAGCAGGGCTACGAGCAGTACTTC. It specifies CASSKQGYEQYF.

The chain is built from TRBV28 and TRBJ1-1; a weak D match, TRBD1 (5 bases). The CDR3 consists of 15 residues. Between the trimmed V and J ends, which lost 0 bases and 1 base, there was a span of 9 bases. CDR1 MDHEN and CDR2 SYDVKM come from the germline V gene. CDR3 sequence: CASSLWEQENTEAFF. DNA of the CDR3: TGTGCCAGCAGTTTATGGGAACAGGAGAACACTGAAGCTTTCTTT.

The V and J genes are TRBV6-5 and TRBJ2-7; 8 nucleotides match TRBD1. With V trimmed by 5 bases and J by 3 bases, 9 bases remained unmatched. CDR3 length: 15 amino acids. Germline V gene sequence: CDR1 MNHEY, CDR2 SVGAGI. The CDR3 sequence: CASSKDRAGFYEQYF. The CDR3 DNA sequence: TGTGCCAGCAGTAAGGACAGGGCGGGGTTCTACGAGCAGTACTTC.

This clone was counted only a few times. The rearrangement uses TRBV11-2 and TRBJ1-3; D is possibly TRBD1 (6 bases). V lost 3 bases and J lost 4, with 10 bases in between. The CDR3 sequence is 14 residues long. Per germline, CDR1 SGHAT and CDR2 FQNNGV. CDR3 bases: TGTGCCAGCAGCTTCCAGGGGAAGGGAAACACCATATATTTT. It encodes CASSFQGKGNTIYF. Filled out from reference TRBV11-2 and TRBJ1-3, the complete variable domain reads EAGVAQSPRYKIIEKRQSVAFWCNPISGHATLYWYQQILGQGPKLLIQFQNNGVVDDSQLPKDRFSAERLKGVDSTLKIQPAKLEDSAVYLCASSFQGKGNTIYFGEGSWLTVV.

This clone was seen a single time. This rearrangement joins TRBV7-9 to TRBJ2-1, with D maybe TRBD1 (5 bases). The CDR3 is 14 residues long. Per germline, CDR1 SEHNR and CDR2 FQNEAQ (reference sequence). Between the trimmed V and J ends, which lost 9 bases and 10 bases, there was a span of 22 bases. CDR3 in amino acids: CASRTRDGPIEQFF. The CDR3 nucleotides read TGTGCCAGTAGGACCAGGGATGGGCCCATCGAGCAGTTCTTC.

V usage is TRBV5-5 and J usage is TRBJ2-5; weak D call: TRBD1 (6 bases). The CDR3 has 15 amino acids. Germline V CDR1 and CDR2: SGHKS, YYEKEE (reference sequence). Trimming took 4 bases from V and 4 from J, leaving 17 bases between them. The CDR3 DNA is TGTGCCAGCAGCCAAACTACAGGGATCGGAGAGACCCAGTACTTC. Translating gives CASSQTTGIGETQYF.

V gene TRBV18 combines with J gene TRBJ1-2; 7 positions agree with TRBD1. After removal of 3 bases from V and 4 bases from J, the junction contained 8 bases not matched to a gene. The germline V gene encodes CDR1 KGHSH and CDR2 LQKENI. CDR3 size: 15 residues. In nucleotides, the CDR3 is TGTGCCAGCTCACCTTCTGGGACAGTCAGCTATGGCTACACCTTC. The encoded protein is CASSPSGTVSYGYTF.

Written as DNA, the CDR3 is TGTGCCATCAGTGGCCGGGGGAACACTGAAGCTTTCTTT. Translation: CAISGRGNTEAFF. The chain uses TRBV10-3 and TRBJ1-1; D is unresolved. CDR3 length equals 13 residues. V lost 4 bases and J 1 base, leaving 7 bases between the germline ends. Germline CDR1 reads ENHRY; CDR2 reads SYGVKD.

This clone was counted between two and nine times. J is TRBJ1-5 and V is TRBV29-1; D is possibly TRBD1 (6 bases). V was shortened by 6 bases and J by 4 bases, with 13 bases between the two germline ends. Germline CDR1 is SQVTM and CDR2 is ANQGSEA. The length of the CDR3 is 13 residues. The CDR3 DNA reads as TGCAGCGTCGTGGACAGCCTTAATCAGCCCCAGCATTTT. Protein product: CSVVDSLNQPQHF.

This chain links TRBV7-3 with TRBJ2-7, with D possibly matching TRBD2 (6 bases). The CDR3 totals 15 residues. Trimming cost V 5 bases and J 3 bases, with 17 bases left between them. Looked up from germline, CDR1 is SGHTA and CDR2 is FQGTGA. In nucleotides, the CDR3 is TGTGCCAGCAGCGCGGGACTCCCAGGTTACTACGAGCAGTACTTC. Its protein is CASSAGLPGYYEQYF.

The chain employs TRBV6-5 and TRBJ1-2, with 9 bases matching TRBD1. This CDR3 is built from 13 residues. V shed 6 bases and J 7 bases; nucleotides not matched to a gene: 6. Germline CDR1 reads MNHEY; CDR2 reads SVGAGI. CDR3 sequence reads: CASRTGTGIGYTF. CDR3 coding DNA: TGTGCCAGCAGAACCGGGACAGGGATTGGCTACACCTTC.

The chain employs TRBV10-3 and TRBJ1-5; possible D gene TRBD1, 5 bases. This CDR3 has 13 amino acids. Trimming removed 0 bases at V and 9 bases at J, with 9 bases between. The germline gives CDR1 ENHRY, CDR2 SYGVKD. The CDR3 DNA is TGTGCCATCAGTGAGTCGTTCGGGGGGCCCCAGCATTTT. Its protein product is CAISESFGGPQHF.

The chain recombines TRBV9 with TRBJ2-1; unclear D gene. The CDR3 has 11 amino acids. The V gene's germline CDR1 is SGDLS and CDR2 YYNGEE. V was shortened by 4 bases and J by 7 bases, with 6 bases between the two germline ends. In DNA form, the CDR3 reads TGTGCCAGCAGCCCCGGGAATGAGCAGTTCTTC. This translates into CASSPGNEQFF.

Notes on this clone: One end of the junction varies from germline; a read error may be responsible. The V gene is TRBV3-1 (or the pseudogene TRBV3-2), the J gene TRBJ1-1, with a possible D match to TRBD1 (6 bases). CDR1 and CDR2 (germline): LGHDT, YNNKEL (reference sequence). The CDR3 has 12 residues. As DNA, the CDR3 is TGTGCCAGCAGCCAAGGGACAGTCCGGAACTCTTTT. Translated: CASSQGTVRNSF.

This chain joins TRBV19 and TRBJ2-4; TRBD2 might be the D (5 bases). Trimming pared 6 bases from V and 6 bases from J, leaving 18 bases between. The CDR3 has 15 residues. The germline V gene encodes CDR1 LNHDA and CDR2 SQIVND (reference sequence). CDR3 protein: CASSLGSQGGNIQYF. For the CDR3, the DNA is TGTGCCAGTAGCCTCGGGTCCCAAGGAGGAAACATTCAGTACTTC.

This clone came up once. V and J are TRBV10-3 and TRBJ2-2; TRBD1 might be the D (5 bases). Trimming shortened V by 6 bases and J by 3 bases, and 5 bases separated the two germline ends. The CDR3 runs 12 residues. CDR1 and CDR2 (germline): ENHRY, SYGVKD. The CDR3 sequence: CAISRDTGELFF. The CDR3 region has the DNA TGTGCCATCAGCAGGGACACCGGGGAGCTGTTTTTT.

The V gene is TRBV7-9, the J gene TRBJ1-2, with D unresolved. With 5 bases removed from V and 3 bases from J, the gap between germline ends came to 10 bases. Germline V gene lookup returns CDR1 SEHNR and CDR2 FQNEAQ (reference sequence). This CDR3 has 13 amino acids. Here the CDR3 DNA reads TGTGCCAGCAGCCCGGACGGGGACTATGGCTACACCTTC. This codes for CASSPDGDYGYTF. The complete variable domain, with remaining parts taken from reference TRBV7-9 and TRBJ1-2, reads DTGVSQNPRHKITKRGQNVTFRCDPISEHNRLYWYRQTLGQGPEFLTYFQNEAQLEKSRLLSDRFSAERPKGSFSTLEIQRTEQGDSAMYLCASSPDGDYGYTFGSGTRLTVV.

The chain is built from TRBV5-1 and TRBJ2-5; 9 bases are shared with TRBD2. CDR3 length: 15 amino acids. V gave up 3 bases and J gave up 5 bases; unmatched junction bases: 8. Germline values: CDR1 SGHRS, CDR2 YFSETQ. This chain's CDR3 is CASSSLMSGGETQYF. DNA for the CDR3: TGCGCCAGCAGCTCACTCATGAGCGGGGGGGAGACCCAGTACTTC. The full variable domain, in which reference TRBV5-1 and TRBJ2-5 provide the parts outside the CDR3, is KAGVTQTPRYLIKTRGQQVTLSCSPISGHRSVSWYQQTPGQGLQFLFEYFSETQRNKGNFPGRFSGRQFSNSRSEMNVSTLELGDSALYLCASSSLMSGGETQYFGPGTRLLVL.

The chain combines TRBV7-8 with TRBJ2-7, with a weak D call TRBD1 (5 bases). Germline V gene lookup returns CDR1 SGHVS and CDR2 FQNEAQ. Trimming stripped 2 bases from V and 6 bases from J, with 8 bases between. The CDR3 is 12 residues long. CDR3 bases: TGTGCCAGCAGCTTAAGGGGTCGCGAGCAGTACTTC. It yields the protein CASSLRGREQYF. Complete variable domain (other parts from reference TRBV7-8 and TRBJ2-7): GAGVSQSPRYKVAKRGQDVALRCDPISGHVSLFWYQQALGQGPEFLTYFQNEAQLDKSGLPSDRFFAERPEGSVSTLKIQRTQQEDSAVYLCASSLRGREQYFGPGTRLTVT.

The rearrangement links TRBV5-1 to TRBJ2-5; 10 bases are a match to TRBD2. The J segment lost 0 bases and the V segment lost 0 bases, leaving 5 bases of the junction unmatched. The germline gives CDR1 SGHRS, CDR2 YFSETQ. The CDR3 has 17 amino acids. CDR3 protein: CASSLGLAGVYQETQYF. The DNA for the CDR3 is TGCGCCAGCAGCTTGGGGCTAGCGGGGGTTTACCAAGAGACCCAGTACTTC. Combining the CDR3 with reference TRBV5-1 and TRBJ2-5 gives the whole variable domain KAGVTQTPRYLIKTRGQQVTLSCSPISGHRSVSWYQQTPGQGLQFLFEYFSETQRNKGNFPGRFSGRQFSNSRSEMNVSTLELGDSALYLCASSLGLAGVYQETQYFGPGTRLLVL.

This clone was recorded only once. This chain uses TRBV5-1 with TRBJ2-1; 8 bases map to TRBD1. The junction had 6 bases not matched to a gene; V was cut back by 3 bases and J by 7 bases. The CDR3 extends over 14 amino acids. Germline V gene sequence: CDR1 SGHRS, CDR2 YFSETQ. The CDR3 region has the DNA TGCGCCAGCAGCTCTCAGGGGGCGGGGAATGAGCAGTTCTTC. It encodes CASSSQGAGNEQFF. Combining the CDR3 with reference TRBV5-1 and TRBJ2-1 gives the whole variable domain KAGVTQTPRYLIKTRGQQVTLSCSPISGHRSVSWYQQTPGQGLQFLFEYFSETQRNKGNFPGRFSGRQFSNSRSEMNVSTLELGDSALYLCASSSQGAGNEQFFGPGTRLTVL.

This clone was seen a few times. V gene TRBV3-1 (or the pseudogene TRBV3-2) combines with J gene TRBJ2-1; TRBD2 matches at 7 bases. V trimming: 4 bases; J trimming: 1 base; junction bases outside the gene matches: 10. The CDR3 loop spans 17 amino acids. Germline V CDR1 and CDR2: LGHDT, YNNKEL (reference sequence). CDR3 DNA: TGTGCCAGCAGCCCAAGAGGGCTAGCGGTTTCCTACAATGAGCAGTTCTTC. Protein product: CASSPRGLAVSYNEQFF.

Points on this clone: This same CDR3 is encoded by further DNA sequences in the sample. The genes are TRBV19 and TRBJ1-5; 10 bases agree with TRBD1. This CDR3 is 14 amino acids long. With V trimmed by 3 bases and J by 6 bases, 2 bases remained unmatched. The germline V gene has CDR1 LNHDA and CDR2 SQIVND (reference sequence). CDR3 region: CASSMGQGSQPQHF. CDR3 nucleotides: TGTGCCAGTAGTATGGGACAGGGGAGTCAGCCCCAGCATTTT.

This clone was seen many times. The chain carries TRBV14 and TRBJ1-1; no firm D call. Per germline, CDR1 SGHDN and CDR2 FVKESK. Deletions cut 2 bases from V and 2 bases from J, with 15 bases between. The CDR3 sequence is 16 residues long. CDR3 in amino acids: CASSQKNLRTNTEAFF. The CDR3 nucleotides read TGTGCCAGCAGCCAAAAAAATTTACGGACTAACACTGAAGCTTTCTTT.

This clone was recorded a few times. The chain is built from TRBV4-1 and TRBJ1-1; 7 nucleotides align to TRBD1. The V and J ends lost 5 bases and 1 base, in that order; junction bases with no gene match: 4. Germline lookup yields CDR1 MGHRA and CDR2 YSYEKL. The CDR3 totals 14 residues. The CDR3 nucleotides are TGCGCCAGCAGCAAAGGACAGGAGAACACTGAAGCTTTCTTT. Its protein is CASSKGQENTEAFF.